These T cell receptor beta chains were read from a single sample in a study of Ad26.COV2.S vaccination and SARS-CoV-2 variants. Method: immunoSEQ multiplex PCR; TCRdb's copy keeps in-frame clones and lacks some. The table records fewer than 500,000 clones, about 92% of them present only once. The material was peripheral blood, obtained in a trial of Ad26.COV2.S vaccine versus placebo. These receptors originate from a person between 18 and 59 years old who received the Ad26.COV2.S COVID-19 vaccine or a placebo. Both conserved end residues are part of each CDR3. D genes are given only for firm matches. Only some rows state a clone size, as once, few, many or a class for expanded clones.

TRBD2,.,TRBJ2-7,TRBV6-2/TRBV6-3,CASSYLAGGYEQYF,TGTGCCAGCAGTTATTTAGCGGGAGGATACGAGCAGTACTTC
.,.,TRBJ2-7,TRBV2,CASREGVEQYF,TGTGCCAGCAGAGAAGGGGTAGAGCAGTACTTC
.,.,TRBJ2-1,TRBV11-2,CASSLDPLRGAASYNEQFF,TGTGCCAGCAGCTTAGATCCCCTGAGGGGAGCGGCATCCTACAATGAGCAGTTCTTC
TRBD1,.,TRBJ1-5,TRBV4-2,CASSQVGQGDQPQHF,TGTGCCAGCAGCCAAGTAGGGCAGGGGGATCAGCCCCAGCATTTT
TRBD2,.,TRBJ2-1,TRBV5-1,CASSLDRTSGYNEQFF,TGCGCCAGCAGCTTGGATCGGACTAGCGGTTACAATGAGCAGTTCTTC
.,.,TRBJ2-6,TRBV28,CASTLGERAGANVLTF,TGTGCCAGCACCTTGGGGGAAAGGGCTGGGGCCAACGTCCTGACTTTC
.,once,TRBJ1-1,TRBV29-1,CSAQGAALNTEAFF,TGCAGCGCCCAAGGGGCAGCTTTGAACACTGAAGCTTTCTTT
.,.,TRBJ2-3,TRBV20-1,CSARIADTQYF,TGCAGTGCGAGGATTGCAGATACGCAGTATTTT
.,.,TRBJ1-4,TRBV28,CASYRATNEKLFF,TGTGCCAGCTACAGGGCAACTAATGAAAAACTGTTTTTT
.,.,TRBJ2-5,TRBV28,CASSQTLQGRGETQYF,TGTGCCAGCAGTCAAACCCTTCAGGGGCGGGGTGAGACCCAGTACTTC
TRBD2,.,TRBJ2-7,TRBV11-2,CASSTVPGRGEQYF,TGTGCCAGCAGCACCGTTCCGGGGAGGGGCGAGCAGTACTTC
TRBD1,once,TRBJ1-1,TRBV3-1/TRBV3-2,CASSQGGTARGEAFF,TGTGCCAGCAGCCAAGGGGGGACAGCGAGGGGTGAAGCTTTCTTT
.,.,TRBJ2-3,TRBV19,CASSIGGWATDTQYF,TGTGCCAGTAGTATTGGGGGATGGGCCACAGATACGCAGTATTTT
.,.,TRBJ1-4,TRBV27,CASSLPRGLEKLFF,TGTGCCAGCAGTTTACCGCGGGGATTAGAAAAACTGTTTTTT
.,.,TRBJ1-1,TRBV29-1,CSTSGGNTEAFF,TGCAGCACCAGTGGGGGTAACACTGAAGCTTTCTTT
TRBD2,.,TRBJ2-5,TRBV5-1,CASSLAVSSGVQETQYF,TGCGCCAGCAGCTTGGCCGTGTCTAGCGGGGTCCAAGAGACCCAGTACTTC
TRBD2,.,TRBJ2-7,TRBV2,CASIGTTAAYEQYF,TGTGCCAGCATTGGGACTACCGCCGCCTACGAGCAGTACTTC
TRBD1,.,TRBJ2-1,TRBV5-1,CASSLSDRGDEQFF,TGCGCCAGCAGCTTATCCGACAGGGGCGATGAGCAGTTCTTC
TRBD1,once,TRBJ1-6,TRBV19,CASSIEGAGDSPLHF,TGTGCCAGTAGTATCGAGGGGGCGGGTGATTCACCCCTCCACTTT
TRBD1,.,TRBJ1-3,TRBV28,CASRPGTGRIYTIYF,TGTGCCAGCAGACCCGGGACAGGGAGGATATACACCATATATTTT
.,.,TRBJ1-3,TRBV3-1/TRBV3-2,CASSQDFGHSGNTIYF,TGTGCCAGCAGCCAAGATTTCGGACACTCCGGAAACACCATATATTTT
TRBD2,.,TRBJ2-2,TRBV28,CASSLPVAGGDTGELFF,TGTGCCAGCAGTTTACCCGTAGCGGGAGGGGACACCGGGGAGCTGTTTTTT
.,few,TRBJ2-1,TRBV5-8,CASSLVPEQFF,TGTGCCAGCAGCTTGGTTCCTGAGCAGTTCTTC
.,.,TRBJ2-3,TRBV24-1,CATSSGDTQYF,TGTGCCACCTCGTCGGGGGATACGCAGTATTTT
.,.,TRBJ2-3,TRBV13,CASSRGLPSTDTQYF,TGTGCCAGCAGCCGGGGACTCCCTAGCACAGATACGCAGTATTTT
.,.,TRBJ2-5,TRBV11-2,CASSLSLPTQYF,TGTGCCAGCAGCTTATCTCTTCCGACCCAGTACTTC
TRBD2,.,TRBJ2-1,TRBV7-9,CASSSTSGSSSYNEQFF,TGTGCCAGCAGCTCGACTAGCGGGAGTAGCTCCTACAATGAGCAGTTCTTC
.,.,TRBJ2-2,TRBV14,CASSQIQGNTGELFF,TGTGCCAGCAGCCAAATACAGGGTAACACCGGGGAGCTGTTTTTT
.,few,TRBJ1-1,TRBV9,CASSAWDQIGNAEAFF,TGTGCCAGCAGCGCCTGGGACCAAATCGGGAACGCCGAAGCTTTCTTT
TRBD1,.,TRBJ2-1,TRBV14,CASRRGQGSYNEQFF,TGTGCCAGCAGACGCGGACAGGGTTCCTACAATGAGCAGTTCTTC
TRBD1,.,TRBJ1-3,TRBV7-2,CASSSQPWYRGPGNTIYF,TGTGCCAGCAGCTCCCAACCTTGGTACAGGGGGCCTGGAAACACCATATATTTT
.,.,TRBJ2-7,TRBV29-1,CSALGPYEQYF,TGCAGCGCCCTGGGGCCCTACGAGCAGTACTTC
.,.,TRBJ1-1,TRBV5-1,CASSLGSATNTEAFF,TGCGCCAGCAGCTTGGGTTCCGCTACGAACACTGAAGCTTTCTTT
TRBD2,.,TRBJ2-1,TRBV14,CASSQSSGRGNEQFF,TGTGCCAGCAGCCAATCTAGCGGGAGGGGCAATGAGCAGTTCTTC
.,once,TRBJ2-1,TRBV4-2,CASSHPPGRTEQFF,TGTGCCAGCAGCCACCCCCCAGGGCGAACGGAGCAGTTCTTC
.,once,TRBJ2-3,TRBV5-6,CASSLVTQLTSTDTQYF,TGTGCCAGCAGCTTGGTCACGCAGCTAACTAGCACAGATACGCAGTATTTT
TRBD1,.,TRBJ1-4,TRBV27,CASSLSGDRGEKLFF,TGTGCCAGCAGTTTATCAGGGGACAGGGGTGAAAAACTGTTTTTT
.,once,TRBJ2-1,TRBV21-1,CASSKVIVEMGRSYNEQFF,TGTGCCAGCAGCAAAGTTATCGTGGAAATGGGACGCTCCTACAATGAGCAGTTCTTC
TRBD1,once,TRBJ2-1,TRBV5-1,CASSLSTGGNEQFF,TGCGCCAGCAGCCTCTCCACAGGGGGTAATGAGCAGTTCTTC
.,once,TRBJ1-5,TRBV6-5,CASRGGRLVWAQHF,TGTGCCAGCAGAGGCGGCAGGCTGGTCTGGGCCCAGCATTTT
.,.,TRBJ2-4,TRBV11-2,CASSFSAVIAKNIQYF,TGTGCCAGCAGCTTCTCAGCGGTCATAGCCAAAAACATTCAGTACTTC
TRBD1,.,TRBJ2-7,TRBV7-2,CASSLVARGLDEQYF,TGTGCCAGCAGCTTAGTCGCCAGGGGGCTCGACGAGCAGTACTTC
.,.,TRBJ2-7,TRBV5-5,CASSLSGTTYEQYF,TGTGCCAGCAGCCTCTCCGGGACAACCTACGAGCAGTACTTC
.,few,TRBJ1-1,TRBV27,CASSLGQNTEAFF,TGTGCCAGCAGTTTGGGACAGAACACTGAAGCTTTCTTT
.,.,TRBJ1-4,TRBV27,CASTIDDRATNEKLFF,TGTGCCAGCACCATCGATGACCGCGCAACTAATGAAAAACTGTTTTTT